The rows below give T cell receptor beta chains drawn from one sample of a study of OX40 agonist ivuxolimab in advanced cancers. TCRdb's table, derived via immunoSEQ multiplex PCR, lists solely in-frame clones and lacks some. The top ten clones hold around 5.8% of a sample with 92,000 or so clones, approximately 80% of them seen once. The material sequenced was CD4+ or CD8+ T cells sorted from blood, taken in a trial of the OX40 agonist ivuxolimab. Every receptor here comes from an adult with an advanced solid tumor such as melanoma, head and neck, liver or kidney cancer. CDR3s include the opening cysteine and the closing phenylalanine or tryptophan. A D gene is named only where the DNA matches it firmly. Clone size is shown for a subset of rows, as once, few, many or a class of expanded clone.

j_gene | d_gene | abundance | v_gene | CDR3nt | CDR3aa
TRBJ1-2 | NA | NA | TRBV18 | TGTGCCAGCTCACCAACTAACAGTCTCTCTGGCTACACCTTC | CASSPTNSLSGYTF
TRBJ2-6 | NA | NA | TRBV30 | TGTGCCTGGAGGCCACCTGGGTCCAGTCTTAGGGCCAACGTCCTGACTTTC | CAWRPPGSSLRANVLTF
TRBJ1-2 | TRBD1 | once | TRBV28 | TGTGCCAGCTCTCACAGGGGAACTAACTATGGCTACACCTTC | CASSHRGTNYGYTF
TRBJ2-2 | NA | NA | TRBV4-2 | TGTGCCAGCGCAAGGGGGGGGGAGCTGTTTTTT | CASARGGELFF
TRBJ2-7 | NA | NA | TRBV29-1 | TGCAGCGTTGAGAGCAGCTCCTACGAGCAGTACTTC | CSVESSSYEQYF
TRBJ1-1 | NA | NA | TRBV2 | TGTGCCAGCGCAGGAGATCTGAACACTGAAGCTTTCTTT | CASAGDLNTEAFF
TRBJ2-3 | NA | few | TRBV10-3 | TGTGCCATCAAAGGAGAGACATTCGGCACAGATACGCAGTATTTT | CAIKGETFGTDTQYF
TRBJ1-5 | NA | NA | TRBV11-1 | TGTGCCAGCAGCCGGACACCTAATCAGCCCCAGCATTTT | CASSRTPNQPQHF
TRBJ2-1 | TRBD2 | NA | TRBV11-3 | TGTGCCAGCAGCCCGGGACTAGCGGACTACAATGAGCAGTTCTTC | CASSPGLADYNEQFF
TRBJ2-2 | NA | NA | TRBV7-9 | TGTGCCAGCACCGGAGGGGGTGCTCCCCGGGAGCTGTTTTTT | CASTGGGAPRELFF
TRBJ2-3 | NA | NA | TRBV10-2 | TGCGCCAGCAGTGAGGACGGTGGAGCCACAGATACGCAGTATTTT | CASSEDGGATDTQYF
TRBJ1-2 | TRBD1 | once | TRBV7-2 | TGTGCCAGCAGCGGACAGGGGAACTATGGCTACACCTTC | CASSGQGNYGYTF
TRBJ1-1 | NA | NA | TRBV18 | TGTGCCAGCTCACCACGGAGTGGGGCTGAAGCTTTCTTT | CASSPRSGAEAFF
TRBJ1-2 | NA | NA | TRBV6-1 | TGTGCCAGCAGTGAATCAGGGAACTATGGCTACACCTTC | CASSESGNYGYTF
TRBJ1-4 | NA | NA | TRBV9 | TGTGCCAGCAGCGTAGGGCTGAGGCAGAGTAATGAAAAACTGTTTTTT | CASSVGLRQSNEKLFF
TRBJ2-7 | TRBD2 | NA | TRBV7-2 | TGTGCCAGCAGCCCGGGACTAGCTTACTACGAGCAGTACTTC | CASSPGLAYYEQYF
TRBJ1-4 | TRBD1 | few | TRBV6-5 | TGTGCCAGCAGTTACGGGGGGACAGGGATTGAAAAACTGTTTTTT | CASSYGGTGIEKLFF
TRBJ2-3 | NA | NA | TRBV4-3 | TGCGCCAGCAGCCATCAGAGGGCTAGGACAGATACGCAGTATTTT | CASSHQRARTDTQYF
TRBJ2-3 | NA | NA | TRBV20-1 | TGCAGTGCTCTGGATCGTACGCAGTATTTT | CSALDRTQYF
TRBJ1-2 | NA | NA | TRBV6-1 | TGTGCCAGCAGTGAAGCCCAGGGGTTCTATGGCTACACCTTC | CASSEAQGFYGYTF
TRBJ1-6 | NA | NA | TRBV14 | TGTGCCAGCAGCCCACAGGGTTATAATTCACCCCTCCACTTT | CASSPQGYNSPLHF
TRBJ2-5 | TRBD1 | NA | TRBV14 | TGTGCCAGCAGCCAAGCGCGGTGGGACAGGGCTAAGACCCAGTACTTC | CASSQARWDRAKTQYF
TRBJ2-3 | NA | NA | TRBV7-2 | TGTGCCAGCAGCTTAGTCACCACAGATACGCAGTATTTT | CASSLVTTDTQYF
TRBJ1-5 | TRBD1 | NA | TRBV15 | TGTGCCACCCAAACAGGGGTGAATCAGCCCCAGCATTTT | CATQTGVNQPQHF
TRBJ2-1 | TRBD2 | NA | TRBV18 | TGTGCCAGCTCACCGGGACTAGCGGGGGGAAACAATGAGCAGTTCTTC | CASSPGLAGGNNEQFF
TRBJ1-2 | NA | NA | TRBV15 | TGTGCCACCAGCAGTCTAGCTAACTATGGCTACACCTTC | CATSSLANYGYTF
TRBJ2-6 | NA | NA | TRBV7-8 | TGTGCCAGCAGCACCAGGGTCGGGGCCAACGTCCTGACTTTC | CASSTRVGANVLTF
TRBJ2-5 | NA | NA | TRBV2 | TGTGCCAGCTTCCCGGGAGTATTCCAAGAGACCCAGTACTTC | CASFPGVFQETQYF
TRBJ1-2 | NA | once | TRBV5-4 | TGTGCCAGCAGGCGGAGTTCGGGGCCGAGCTTCTCTGGCTACACCTTC | CASRRSSGPSFSGYTF
TRBJ1-2 | TRBD1 | NA | TRBV19 | TGTGCCAGTAGTATAACGACAGGGGGCTGGCTTAACTATGGCTACACCTTC | CASSITTGGWLNYGYTF
TRBJ1-1 | NA | NA | TRBV9 | TGTGCCAGCAGCGTAGACCCTAAAATGAACACTGAAGCTTTCTTT | CASSVDPKMNTEAFF
TRBJ2-5 | TRBD1 | NA | TRBV5-1 | TGCGCCAGCAGCTTGAGACGGGGACAGGGGGGAGAGACCCAGTACTTC | CASSLRRGQGGETQYF
TRBJ2-2 | NA | NA | TRBV2 | TGTGCCAGCAGTGGGAACACCGGGGAGCTGTTTTTT | CASSGNTGELFF
TRBJ1-1 | TRBD1 | once | TRBV14 | TGTGCCAGCAGCCAAGACGGGGGGGGACAGGGGACTGAAGCTTTCTTT | CASSQDGGGQGTEAFF
TRBJ2-5 | TRBD2 | NA | TRBV7-8 | TGTGCCAGCAGCTTAAGGGGGACTAGCGGGAGGGCCACCCAAGAGACCCAGTACTTC | CASSLRGTSGRATQETQYF
TRBJ2-1 | TRBD2 | many | TRBV5-1 | TGCGCCAGCAGCGTTAGCGGGAGGGGTCGGGATGAGCAGTTCTTC | CASSVSGRGRDEQFF
TRBJ2-1 | NA | NA | TRBV6-1 | TGTGCCAGCAGTGCCCCAGGGATACGGAGCAATGAGCAGTTCTTC | CASSAPGIRSNEQFF
TRBJ2-1 | NA | NA | TRBV6-1 | TGTGCCAGCGTAACAGGGTCTACCTACAATGAGCAGTTCTTC | CASVTGSTYNEQFF
TRBJ2-1 | NA | NA | TRBV9 | TGTGCCAGCAGCCTCAGGAATAGCGACAATGAGCAGTTCTTC | CASSLRNSDNEQFF
TRBJ2-1 | TRBD2 | NA | TRBV19 | TGTGCCAGTAGAAAGAACGGACTAGCGGGTGGGTCAGTGAATGAGCAGTTCTTC | CASRKNGLAGGSVNEQFF
TRBJ1-6 | NA | NA | TRBV19 | TGTGCCAGTAGCCCGTTTCTTAATTCACCCCTCCACTTT | CASSPFLNSPLHF
TRBJ2-3 | NA | NA | TRBV7-3 | TGTGCCAGCAGCTTAGGTATAGCTGACACAGATACGCAGTATTTT | CASSLGIADTDTQYF
TRBJ2-2 | NA | NA | TRBV6-6 | TGTGCCAGCAGTTTAAGTCCACCCCTCCCAGGCGGGGAGCTGTTTTTT | CASSLSPPLPGGELFF
TRBJ1-1 | TRBD1 | NA | TRBV9 | TGTGCCAGCAGCGTAGGGGGGACAGTTGAAGCTTTCTTT | CASSVGGTVEAFF
TRBJ2-3 | TRBD1 | NA | TRBV19 | TGTGCCAGTAGCGGCCCGGGACAGGGTCAAGATACGCAGTATTTT | CASSGPGQGQDTQYF
TRBJ1-5 | NA | NA | TRBV12-5 | TGTGCTAGTGGTTTGCGGAGCAATCAGCCCCAGCATTTT | CASGLRSNQPQHF
TRBJ1-2 | NA | NA | TRBV7-6 | TGTGCCAGCAGCTCCACGATGGGGGGGACATCGAAAGGCTACACCTTC | CASSSTMGGTSKGYTF
TRBJ1-1 | NA | NA | TRBV6-1 | TGTGCCAGCAGTGTCGAGAACACTGAAGCTTTCTTT | CASSVENTEAFF
TRBJ2-4 | NA | once | TRBV7-9 | TGTGCCAGCAGCGATGATCCAGGGGCCAAAAACATTCAGTACTTC | CASSDDPGAKNIQYF
TRBJ1-5 | TRBD1 | NA | TRBV29-1 | TGCAGCGTCGGGACAGGGGCCAATCAGCCCCAGCATTTT | CSVGTGANQPQHF
TRBJ1-5 | NA | NA | TRBV7-2 | TGTGCCAGCAGCCCAGGGAGGGGCGGGGGTCAGCCCCAGCATTTT | CASSPGRGGGQPQHF
TRBJ2-7 | TRBD1 | NA | TRBV6-6 | TGTGCCAGCAGTTACCGGGACAGCTCCTACGAGCAGTACTTC | CASSYRDSSYEQYF
TRBJ1-3 | NA | NA | TRBV7-2 | TGTGCCAGCAGCGCGTCGAGGGGAGCCTCTGGAAACACCATATATTTT | CASSASRGASGNTIYF
TRBJ2-7 | TRBD1 | few | TRBV7-9 | TGTGCCAGCAGCCCACGAGACAGGGGGTTTGGCTCCTACGAGCAGTACTTC | CASSPRDRGFGSYEQYF
TRBJ2-7 | TRBD1 | NA | TRBV5-1 | TGCGCCAGCAGCTTGCAGGGGACAGGGATCCACGAGCAGTACTTC | CASSLQGTGIHEQYF
TRBJ1-3 | NA | NA | TRBV4-2 | TGTGCCAGCAGCCAAGATGGGGCGAGGGACATCTCTGGAAACACCATATATTTT | CASSQDGARDISGNTIYF
TRBJ1-3 | NA | once | TRBV5-4 | TGTGCCAGCAGCGAATTAAGTACGAGAGGAAACACCATATATTTT | CASSELSTRGNTIYF
TRBJ2-7 | TRBD2 | NA | TRBV15 | TGTGCCACCAGCAGAGCTCTAGCGGGAGAATACGAGCAGTACTTC | CATSRALAGEYEQYF
TRBJ2-7 | NA | NA | TRBV7-2 | TGTGCCAGCAGCTTAGATCCCTCCTACGAGCAGTACTTC | CASSLDPSYEQYF